Sequencing of this T cell receptor beta chain was carried out in a study of T cell repertoires in cytomegalovirus infection (dated by TCRdb to about 2019). About the full investigation: Recently identified HLA-C-restricted CMV epitopes, whose presentation resists viral immunomodulation, were targeted by peptide stimulations together with well-studied HLA-B-restricted epitopes. Because public TCR beta signatures pointed to carriage of CMV infection together with the matching HLA type, the HLA type of each donor mattered for the analysis. What the authors observed across the whole study: The ex vivo response was dominated by HLA-C-restricted CMV-specific TCR beta clonotypes, which also provided the single most frequent clonotype in two of eight donors. In both this cohort and an independent cohort of over 350 donors, the cumulative frequency of public TCR beta family members distinguished carriers of CMV infection plus the relevant HLA type.

This clonotype has just a few counts. Which antigen it targets is not known. Per-base qualities were not stored, and no clone one base away is much larger. Sequenced on an Illumina HiSeq 1500. In TCRdb, the public reads were trimmed at Q25 with fastp and aligned with MiXCR, with productive beta chains retained. Rows are combined by CDR3 protein, so each entry shows the most common genes and DNA. The sample records about 700,000 distinct CDR3 sequences, around 30% of which are singletons. The ten biggest clones cover roughly 18% of the sample. Based on the germline V gene (reference sequence), the CDR1 and CDR2 sequences are SGHNT and YYREEE. V loses 1 base of germline sequence and J loses 5 bases, and the interval between the two ends is 10 bases. Counted from cysteine to phenylalanine, this CDR3 has 13 amino acids. The CDR3 DNA has 39 bases and is translated from base 1. This specimen's treatment or condition label, interpreted: in vitro stimulation with specific CMV peptide epitopes to enrich CMV-specific T cells.

The sequence links TRBV5-4 to TRBJ2-7; a tentative D call is TRBD2 (6 bases match). The sequencing used cultured PBMCs, collected from culture after CMV antigen stimulation. The sequence was collected from a human donor in good health (CMV status not recorded). Some clones in this sample may be carry-over from other donors' samples. The CDR3 protein is CASSLLREDEQYF. Read as DNA, the sequence is TGTGCCAGCAGCTTGTTAAGGGAGGACGAGCAGTACTTC. With all but the CDR3 taken from the reference TRBV5-4 and TRBJ2-7 genes, the full variable domain is: ETGVTQSPTHLIKTRGQQVTLRCSSQSGHNTVSWYQQALGQGPQFIFQYYREEENGRGNFPPRFSGLQFPNYSSELNVNALELDDSALYLCASSLLREDEQYFGPGTRLTVT.